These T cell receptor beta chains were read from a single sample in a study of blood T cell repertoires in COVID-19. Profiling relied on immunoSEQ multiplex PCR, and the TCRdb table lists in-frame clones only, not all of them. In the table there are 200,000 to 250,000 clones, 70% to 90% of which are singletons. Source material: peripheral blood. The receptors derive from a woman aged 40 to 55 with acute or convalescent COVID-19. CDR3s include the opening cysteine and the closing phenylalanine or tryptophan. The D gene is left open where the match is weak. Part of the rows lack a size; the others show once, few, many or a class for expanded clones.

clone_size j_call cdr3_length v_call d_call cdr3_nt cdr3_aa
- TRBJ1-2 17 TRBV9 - TGTGCCAGCAGCGTAGATCAGGGGCGGGTTCCTAACTATGGCTACACCTTC CASSVDQGRVPNYGYTF
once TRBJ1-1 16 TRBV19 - TGTGCCAGTAGTAGGGTGGGGAGGTTTATGAACACTGAAGCTTTCTTT CASSRVGRFMNTEAFF
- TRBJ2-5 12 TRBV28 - TGTGCCAGCAGTCTTCTTCAAGAGACCCAGTACTTC CASSLLQETQYF
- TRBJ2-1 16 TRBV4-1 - TGCGCCAGCACCTCAAGGGGGCGGGGGGACTACAATGAGCAGTTCTTC CASTSRGRGDYNEQFF
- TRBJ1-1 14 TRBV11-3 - TGTGCCAGCAGCTTAGGGCACGGGAGCACTGAAGCTTTCTTT CASSLGHGSTEAFF
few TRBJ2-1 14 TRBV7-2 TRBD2 TGTGCCAGCAGTTTCGTGACTAGCGGGAATGAGCAGTTCTTC CASSFVTSGNEQFF
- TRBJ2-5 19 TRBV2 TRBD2 TGTGCCAGCCATGTAGCGGGGGGGCCGATGATATCACGAAGAGAGACCCAGTACTTC CASHVAGGPMISRRETQYF
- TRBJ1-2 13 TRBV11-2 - TGTGCCAGCAAGTCCCCAGGCTACTATGGCTACACCTTC CASKSPGYYGYTF
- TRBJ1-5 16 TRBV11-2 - TGTGCCAGCAGCTTAGTCCGTCCCGGGTACAATCAGCCCCAGCATTTT CASSLVRPGYNQPQHF
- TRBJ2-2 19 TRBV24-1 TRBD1 TGTGCCACCAGTGATGCCCGCCGGCCGGGACAGGGTTTTACCGGGGAGCTGTTTTTT CATSDARRPGQGFTGELFF
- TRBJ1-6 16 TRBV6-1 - TGTGCCAGCAGTGACACTGGACAGTCTTATAATTCACCCCTCCACTTT CASSDTGQSYNSPLHF
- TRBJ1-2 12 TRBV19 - TGTGCCAGTACCCGGTTAGGGGATGGCTACACCTTC CASTRLGDGYTF
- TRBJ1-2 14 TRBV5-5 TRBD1 TGTGCCAGCAGCTACCAGGGGGGTAGCTATGGCTACACCTTC CASSYQGGSYGYTF
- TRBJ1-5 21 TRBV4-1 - TGCGCCAGCAGCCAGCCCGGTATGAGGCAGCGGGCTCATCTGGTGAATCAGCCCCAGCATTTT CASSQPGMRQRAHLVNQPQHF
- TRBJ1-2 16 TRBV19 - TGTGCCAGTGTCCGGGACACCTCTATGACCCGCTATGGCTACACCTTC CASVRDTSMTRYGYTF
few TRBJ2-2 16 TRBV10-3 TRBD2 TGTGCCATCAGTGCGCGGGAAGCGGGGGTAGCCGGGGAGCTGTTTTTT CAISAREAGVAGELFF
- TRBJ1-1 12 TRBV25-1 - TGTGCCAGCAGAGACAGTACCACTGAAGCTTTCTTT CASRDSTTEAFF
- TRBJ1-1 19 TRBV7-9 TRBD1 TGTGCCAGCAGCTCCGTGCGCTTTTTCCTGGACAGGGTGGACACTGAAGCTTTCTTT CASSSVRFFLDRVDTEAFF
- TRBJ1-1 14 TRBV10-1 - TGCGCCAGCAGTGATAGCTCAGGGGACACTGAAGCTTTCTTT CASSDSSGDTEAFF
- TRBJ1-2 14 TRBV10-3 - TGTGCCATCAGTGAGTTGCCAGGGGACGATGGCTACACCTTC CAISELPGDDGYTF
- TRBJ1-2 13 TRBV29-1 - TGCAGCGTTGGAAGGGGTAGTGACTATGGCTACACCTTC CSVGRGSDYGYTF
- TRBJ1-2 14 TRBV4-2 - TGTGCCAGCAGCCAAGAGAGGGATCCGTATGGCTACACCTTC CASSQERDPYGYTF
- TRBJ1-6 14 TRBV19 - TGTGCCAGTAGCCAACAAACCCTCAATTCACCCCTCCACTTT CASSQQTLNSPLHF
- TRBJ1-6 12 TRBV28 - TGTGCCAGCACACTAACAGGTTTGGCCCTCCACTTT CASTLTGLALHF
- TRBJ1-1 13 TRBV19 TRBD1 TGTGCCAGTAGCCCCGACAGGGTCACTGAAGCTTTCTTT CASSPDRVTEAFF
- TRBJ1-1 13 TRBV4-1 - TGCGCCAGCAGTCATGACACCCCAAAAGGTGCTTTCTTT CASSHDTPKGAFF
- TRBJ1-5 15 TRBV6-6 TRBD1 TGTGCCAGCAGTTATCGGGACAGGGCCGAAGGGCCCCAGCATTTT CASSYRDRAEGPQHF
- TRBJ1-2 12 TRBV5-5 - TGTGCCAGCAGGTGGCCCAGTTCAGGCTACACCTTC CASRWPSSGYTF
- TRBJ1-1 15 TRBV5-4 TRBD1 TGTGCCAGTCGACCCACCAGGGGGCGGAACACTGAAGCTTTCTTT CASRPTRGRNTEAFF
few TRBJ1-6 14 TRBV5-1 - TGCGCCAGCAAGGCGGGGGCGCTCGGTTCACCCCTCCACTTT CASKAGALGSPLHF
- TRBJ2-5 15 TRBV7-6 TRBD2 TGTGCCAGCAGCTTAGGACTAGCGAACCAAGAGACCCAGTACTTC CASSLGLANQETQYF
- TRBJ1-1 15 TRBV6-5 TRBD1 TGTGCCAGCATACCCGGAGGGACAGGGGTCACTGAAGCTTTCTTT CASIPGGTGVTEAFF
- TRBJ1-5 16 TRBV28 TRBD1 TGTGCCAGCAGTTTGGGGACAGGGGCTCCCCATCAGCCCCAGCATTTT CASSLGTGAPHQPQHF
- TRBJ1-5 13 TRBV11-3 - TGTGCCAGCAGCTTAGGAGCGAATCAGCCCCAGCATTTT CASSLGANQPQHF
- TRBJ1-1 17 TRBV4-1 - TGCGCCAGCAGCCAAGTCGCCGCTTTAAGGGGCTCCCCTGAAGCTTTCTTT CASSQVAALRGSPEAFF
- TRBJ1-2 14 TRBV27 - TGTGCCAGCAGTTTATCTCGTCTTAACTATGGCTACACCTTC CASSLSRLNYGYTF
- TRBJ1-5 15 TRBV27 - TGTGCCAGCAGTTTATTAGAAGGGGGCAATCAGCCCCAGCATTTT CASSLLEGGNQPQHF
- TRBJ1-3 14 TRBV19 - TGTGCCAGTAGTGGACAACTCTCTGGAAACACCATATATTTT CASSGQLSGNTIYF
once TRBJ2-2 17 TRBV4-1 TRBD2 TGCGCCACCCGGCGGGTCGGCGGGGGGGCCAGCACCGGGGAGCTGTTTTTT CATRRVGGGASTGELFF
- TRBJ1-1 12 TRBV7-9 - TGTGCCAGCAGCTTGGGGGGGCCTGAAGCTTTCTTT CASSLGGPEAFF
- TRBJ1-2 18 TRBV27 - TGTGCCAGCAGTTTTGTGGGGGCCGGGAAGCGGGGTAACTATGGCTACACCTTC CASSFVGAGKRGNYGYTF
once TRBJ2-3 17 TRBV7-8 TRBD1 TGTGCCAGCAGCTTTTTATTTCGGGACAGCGCCGCAGATACGCAGTATTTT CASSFLFRDSAADTQYF
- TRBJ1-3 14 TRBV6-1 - TGTGCCAGCAGTGAACAGGGCTCTGGAAACACCATATATTTT CASSEQGSGNTIYF
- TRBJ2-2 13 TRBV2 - TGTGCCAGCAGACAGCTGGACACCGGGGAGCTGTTTTTT CASRQLDTGELFF
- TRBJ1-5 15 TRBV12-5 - TGTGCTAGTGCCCAAACGGGGGATAGCAATCAGCCCCAGCATTTT CASAQTGDSNQPQHF
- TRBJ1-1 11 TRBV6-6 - TGTGCCAGCACAGGGAAAGTTGAAGCTTTCTTT CASTGKVEAFF
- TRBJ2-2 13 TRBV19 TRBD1 TGTGCCAGTAGTACCAGGGGGCCCGGGGAGCTGTTTTTT CASSTRGPGELFF
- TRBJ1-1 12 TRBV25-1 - TGTGCCAGCAGTTCTCAGGCGTCTGAAGCTTTCTTT CASSSQASEAFF
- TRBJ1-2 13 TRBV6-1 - TGTGCCAGCAGTCAGAACACTAACTATGGCTACACCTTC CASSQNTNYGYTF
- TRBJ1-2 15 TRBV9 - TGTGCCAGCAGCGTTACGTGGACATCAAACTATGGCTACACCTTC CASSVTWTSNYGYTF
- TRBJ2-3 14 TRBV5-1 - TGCGCCAGCAGCTTGTCTTCCTCGGCAGATACGCAGTATTTT CASSLSSSADTQYF
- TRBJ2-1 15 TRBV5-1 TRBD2 TGCGCCAGCAGCCGAGGGACTAGCGGGGGGGAAGAGCAGTTCTTC CASSRGTSGGEEQFF
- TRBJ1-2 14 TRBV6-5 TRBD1 TGTGCCAGCAGCCCCGGACAGGGGGCTCATGGCTACACCTTC CASSPGQGAHGYTF
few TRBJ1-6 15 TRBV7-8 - TGTGCCAGCAGCTTCGAGACAGGATTTAATTCACCCCTCCACTTT CASSFETGFNSPLHF
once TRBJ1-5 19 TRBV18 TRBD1 TGTGCCAGCTCATTTGGGACAGGGGGGCTAAGTAGGGGCAATCAGCCCCAGCATTTT CASSFGTGGLSRGNQPQHF
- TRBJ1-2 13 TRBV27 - TGTGCCAGCAGTTTAAATAGTAACTATGGCTACACCTTC CASSLNSNYGYTF
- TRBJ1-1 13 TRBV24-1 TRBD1 TGTGCCACCAGAGGGGGCCGGGGCACTGAAGCTTTCTTT CATRGGRGTEAFF
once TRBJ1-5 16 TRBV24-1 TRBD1 TGTGCCCCCGCTAAGGACAGGGGGTACAGCAATCAGCCCCAGCATTTT CAPAKDRGYSNQPQHF
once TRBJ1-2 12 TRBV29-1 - TGCAGCGTTAACAGATTGGTCTATGGCTACACCTTC CSVNRLVYGYTF
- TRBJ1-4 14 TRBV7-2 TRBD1 TGTGCCAGCAGCTTAACAGGACAGGGACAAAAACTGTTTTTT CASSLTGQGQKLFF